These 8 T cell receptor beta chains originate from one sample sequenced in a study of patients and donors after allogeneic stem cell transplantation. TCRdb called the RT-PCR reads again in MiXCR, with one record for every CDR3 protein. The table has roughly 880,000 distinct CDR3 sequences, 15% to 20% seen once; the top ten hold roughly 6%. Sequenced: blood, either unsorted or a sorted T cell fraction (not recorded which). Receptor source: a human donor who was either an allogeneic HSCT recipient or a stem cell or donor lymphocyte infusion donor (not recorded which). It is not recorded whose cells these are; they may come from a transplant donor.

The V and J genes are TRBV9 and TRBJ2-3; perhaps TRBD1 as D (7 bases). V lost 3 bases to trimming and J lost 0 bases, with 17 bases between them. This CDR3 is built from 17 residues. CDR1 is SGDLS and CDR2 is YYNGEE in the germline V gene. In DNA, the CDR3 is TGTGCCAGCAGCGCCAGCGGAGGGGGCATAAGCACAGATACGCAGTATTTT. Amino acids: CASSASGGGISTDTQYF.

This clonotype came up a few times. The chain employs TRBV12-3 or TRBV12-4 and TRBJ2-3; TRBD1 might be the D (5 bases). V was trimmed by 6 bases and J by 2 bases, leaving 9 bases between them. The CDR3 covers 13 residues. CDR3 region: CASRGRITDTQYF. The CDR3 DNA is TGTGCCAGCAGGGGGCGAATCACAGATACGCAGTATTTT.

This clonotype was observed a handful of times. This rearrangement joins TRBV9 to TRBJ2-3; D gene uncertain. Germline V gene sequence: CDR1 SGDLS, CDR2 YYNGEE. The CDR3 spans 17 residues. With 0 bases removed from V and 1 base from J, the gap between germline ends came to 15 bases. The CDR3 DNA sequence: TGTGCCAGCAGCGTAGGCCGAAGGAATTCCGGCACAGATACGCAGTATTTT. As protein: CASSVGRRNSGTDTQYF.

V gene TRBV5-1 combines with J gene TRBJ2-3; D unclear. Germline V CDR1 and CDR2: SGHRS, YFSETQ. Trimming took off 3 bases at V and 4 bases at J, with 9 bases between the two ends. The CDR3 runs to 13 residues. The CDR3 coding sequence is TGCGCCAGCAGCTCCCTAGTAGCAGATACGCAGTATTTT. Protein: CASSSLVADTQYF.

This clonotype was seen only a few times. The V and J genes are TRBV5-1 and TRBJ1-1; D perhaps matches TRBD1 (6 bases). V lost 4 bases and J lost 0, with 13 bases in between. In germline, CDR1 is SGHRS, CDR2 YFSETQ. There are 15 residues in the CDR3. CDR3 amino acids: CASSPNGGMNTEAFF. For the CDR3, the DNA is TGCGCCAGCAGCCCCAACGGGGGCATGAACACTGAAGCTTTCTTT.

This chain links TRBV24-1 with TRBJ2-5; possible D gene TRBD1, 6 bases. With 1 base removed from V and 4 bases from J, the gap between germline ends came to 12 bases. This CDR3 is 15 amino acids long. Per the germline V gene, CDR1 is KGHDR and CDR2 is SFDVKD. The CDR3: CATSDFRQGTETQYF. The CDR3 DNA reads TGTGCCACCAGTGATTTCCGCCAGGGGACAGAGACCCAGTACTTC.

This clonotype appeared a few times. The V gene is TRBV19, the J gene TRBJ1-4, with D possibly TRBD1 on 5 matching bases. Germline V lookup: CDR1 LNHDA, CDR2 SQIVND (reference sequence). The CDR3 consists of 16 residues. The germline V and J ends were trimmed by 1 base and 8 bases, with 17 bases remaining between them. The CDR3 spells CASSIAAGTSREKLFF. The DNA of the CDR3 is TGTGCCAGTAGTATAGCCGCCGGGACCTCTAGGGAAAAACTGTTTTTT.

This clonotype appeared many times. One junction end does not reproduce the germline sequence, and a read error may be involved. The rearrangement joins TRBV5-1 to TRBJ2-7; 7 bases are shared with TRBD2. The CDR3 consists of 14 residues. Germline CDR1 and CDR2: SGHRS and YFSETQ. DNA for the CDR3: TGTGCCAGCAGCTTAGGGAGGGTTTCCTACGAGCAGTACTTC. It yields the protein CASSLGRVSYEQYF.